This T cell receptor (beta chain) was retrieved from a study of regulatory T cells in long-lasting Graves disease. This clonotype was seen a few times. The V gene's germline CDR1 is KGHSH and CDR2 LQKENI. CDR3 length: 13 residues. V was clipped by 3 bases and J by 3 bases, with 8 bases between them. iRepertoire HTBI primers and Arm-PCR of CDR3 regions built TCR beta libraries. TCRdb analysed the multiplex PCR reads with MiXCR anew, one entry per CDR3 protein. The data show fewer than 350,000 distinct CDR3 sequences, with 15% to 20% seen just once and 38% held by the top ten. Time point noted: newly diagnosed GD, antithyroid drugs for less than 3 months. Researchers made the TCR library from RNA that was extracted from PBMCs.

This sample comprised peripheral blood mononuclear cells (PBMCs), obtained at new diagnosis, from a patient treated with antithyroid drugs. This clonotype originated in a female donor with Graves disease. The chain is built from TRBV18 and TRBJ1-1; D remains unclear. The CDR3 region has the DNA TGTGCCAGCTCACCCTCTAGGGACACTGAAGCTTTCTTT. Its translation is CASSPSRDTEAFF.